The 32 T cell receptor beta chains given below trace back to one sample, sequenced in a study of T cell responses to AZD1222 COVID-19 vaccine. Clones were sequenced by immunoSEQ multiplex PCR, and TCRdb holds only the in-frame ones, with some missing. The sample lists 95,000 to 100,000 clones; around 87% were seen once. The input for sequencing was peripheral blood, taken 28 days after the second AZD1222 dose. These receptors were obtained from an adult who received the AZD1222 COVID-19 vaccine.

The gene calls are TRBV7-2 and TRBJ2-3; D could derive from TRBD1 or TRBD2 (5 bases each). Between the trimmed V and J ends, which lost 1 base and 1 base, there was a span of 6 bases. Per germline, CDR1 SGHTA and CDR2 FQGNSA. The length of the CDR3 is 14 residues. The CDR3 region has the DNA TGTGCCAGCAGCTTAGGGGGACGCACAGATACGCAGTATTTT. Amino acids: CASSLGGRTDTQYF.

V is TRBV20-1 and J is TRBJ2-7; D is tentatively TRBD1 or TRBD2 (5 bases each). Germline loops: CDR1 DFQATT, CDR2 SNEGSKA (reference sequence). This CDR3 spans 13 amino acids. Trimming stripped 3 bases from V and 7 bases from J, with 16 bases between. The CDR3 region is CSASLGAPWEQYF. The CDR3 coding sequence is TGCAGTGCTAGTCTCGGGGCCCCTTGGGAGCAGTACTTC.

This chain uses TRBV28 with TRBJ1-6; the D is unclear. Germline loops: CDR1 MDHEN, CDR2 SYDVKM. The length of the CDR3 is 17 residues. V shed 4 bases and J shed 4 bases, with 17 bases lying between them. The CDR3 nucleotides are TGTGCCAGCAGTTCGGGAGCCGGTGGGGTTTATAATTCACCCCTCCACTTT. Protein sequence: CASSSGAGGVYNSPLHF. The whole variable domain, remainder taken from reference TRBV28 and TRBJ1-6, is DVKVTQSSRYLVKRTGEKVFLECVQDMDHENMFWYRQDPGLGLRLIYFSYDVKMKEKGDIPEGYSVSREKKERFSLILESASTNQTSMYLCASSSGAGGVYNSPLHFGNGTRLTVT.

This clone has just one count. This CDR3 is CASSFGGTGTTNEKLFF. In nucleotides, the CDR3 is TGTGCCAGCAGCTTCGGGGGAACGGGAACAACTAATGAAAAACTGTTTTTT. This sequence joins TRBV7-9 and TRBJ1-4, with D perhaps matching TRBD1 (5 bases). The germline gives CDR1 SEHNR, CDR2 FQNEAQ (reference sequence). The V end was cut by 3 bases, the J end by 0 bases, with 14 bases between. The CDR3 sequence is 17 residues long.

The rearrangement uses TRBV7-9 and TRBJ2-7; tentative D call: TRBD2 (6 bases). Trimming pared 5 bases from V and 2 bases from J, leaving 13 bases between. The length of the CDR3 is 14 residues. The germline V gene has CDR1 SEHNR and CDR2 FQNEAQ (reference sequence). The CDR3 region is CASSRAGSPYEQYF. The CDR3 nucleotides read TGTGCCAGCAGCCGCGCGGGGAGCCCCTACGAGCAGTACTTC.

The CDR3 reads CASSQQGTNEKLFF. In nucleotides, the CDR3 is TGTGCCAGCAGCCAACAGGGCACTAATGAAAAACTGTTTTTT. The chain joins TRBV7-9 to TRBJ1-4; a possible D gene is TRBD1 (6 bases). Trimming removed 5 bases from V and 2 bases from J, with 9 bases in between. CDR1 SEHNR and CDR2 FQNEAQ come from the germline V gene (reference sequence). This CDR3 has 14 amino acids.

The chain has TRBV6-2 or TRBV6-3 and TRBJ2-7; 13 positions agree with TRBD2. The CDR3 runs to 20 residues. With V trimmed by 3 bases and J by 0 bases, 14 bases remained unmatched. Germline CDR1 is MNHEY and CDR2 is SVGEGT. The CDR3 region is CASSYEGKGLAGRSSYEQYF. CDR3 nucleotide sequence: TGTGCCAGCAGTTATGAAGGAAAGGGACTAGCGGGAAGGAGCTCCTACGAGCAGTACTTC.

The chain combines TRBV29-1 with TRBJ2-3, with D maybe TRBD2 (5 bases). This CDR3 has 13 amino acids. Germline-derived CDR1 and CDR2 are SQVTM and ANQGSEA. V lost 6 bases, J lost 3 bases, and 13 bases lay in between. The CDR3 DNA reads TGCAGCGTGTTCCTTCCGGGGACAGATACGCAGTATTTT. It specifies CSVFLPGTDTQYF.

The chain employs TRBV7-6 and TRBJ2-7; D is uncertain. CDR1 is SGHVS, CDR2 FNYEAQ, per germline. Trimming stripped 1 base from V and 3 bases from J, with 16 bases between. The CDR3 loop spans 16 amino acids. CDR3 sequence: CASSLGSGFPHYEQYF. DNA for the CDR3: TGTGCCAGCAGCTTAGGGTCGGGTTTTCCCCACTACGAGCAGTACTTC.

The chain is built from TRBV11-2 and TRBJ2-7, with D perhaps matching TRBD1 or TRBD2 (6 bases each). The germline V and J ends were trimmed by 6 bases and 0 bases, with 18 bases remaining between them. The CDR3 sequence is 16 residues long. CDR1 and CDR2 from the germline V gene are SGHAT and FQNNGV. The CDR3: CASSPPLGGSSYEQYF. The CDR3 nucleotides read TGTGCCAGCAGTCCCCCCCTAGGGGGGAGCTCCTACGAGCAGTACTTC. The entire variable domain, with the rest obtained from reference TRBV11-2 and TRBJ2-7, is as follows: EAGVAQSPRYKIIEKRQSVAFWCNPISGHATLYWYQQILGQGPKLLIQFQNNGVVDDSQLPKDRFSAERLKGVDSTLKIQPAKLEDSAVYLCASSPPLGGSSYEQYFGPGTRLTVT.

The chain uses TRBV6-6 and TRBJ2-7; no reliable D call. This CDR3 is built from 12 residues. From germline, CDR1 is MNHNY and CDR2 SVGAGI (reference sequence). Between the trimmed V and J ends, which lost 5 bases and 3 bases, there was a span of 8 bases. This CDR3 reads CASSPLLYEQYF. Written as DNA, the CDR3 is TGTGCCAGCAGTCCCCTTCTCTACGAGCAGTACTTC.

This chain uses TRBV6-5 with TRBJ1-1; D is possibly TRBD1 (5 bases). Trimming left V 4 bases short and J 5 bases short, with 11 bases between. Germline V lookup: CDR1 MNHEY, CDR2 SVGAGI. The CDR3 runs 13 residues. The CDR3 nucleotides are TGTGCCAGCAGTTCCGGGGGGGGGACTGAAGCTTTCTTT. It codes for CASSSGGGTEAFF.

V and J are TRBV19 and TRBJ1-4, with a tentative D call TRBD1 (6 bases). The CDR3 spans 16 residues. Germline assignment: CDR1 LNHDA and CDR2 SQIVND (reference sequence). Trimming removed 7 bases at V and 5 bases at J, with 20 bases between. This CDR3 is CASTPGQRIRNEKLFF. CDR3 sequence (DNA): TGTGCCAGTACCCCGGGACAAAGAATTAGAAATGAAAAACTGTTTTTT.

The J gene is TRBJ1-6, the V gene TRBV10-3; D unclear. Germline CDR1 reads ENHRY; CDR2 reads SYGVKD. The V and J ends lost 6 bases and 8 bases respectively, with 14 bases between them. The CDR3 length is 14 residues. For the CDR3, the DNA is TGTGCCATCAGAGGCGTTGACGGTGATTCACCCCTCCACTTT. Translation gives CAIRGVDGDSPLHF.

The V call is TRBV12-3 or TRBV12-4, the J call TRBJ2-1; possibly TRBD1 or TRBD2 for D (5 bases each). This CDR3 is 13 amino acids long. Deletions cut 4 bases from V and 7 bases from J, with 11 bases between. The DNA for the CDR3 is TGTGCCAGCAGTTCCGGGGACCAGAATGAGCAGTTCTTC. This gives the protein CASSSGDQNEQFF.

The V call is TRBV28, the J call TRBJ1-2; D uncertain. The CDR3 has 13 residues. V was cut by 2 bases and J by 9 bases, with 13 bases left in between. Germline V gives CDR1 MDHEN, CDR2 SYDVKM. The DNA of the CDR3 is TGTGCCAGCAGTTTACAGGACCCCGGGAGCTACACCTTC. It codes for CASSLQDPGSYTF.

The chain has TRBV16 and TRBJ2-7; TRBD1 aligns across 7 bases. Germline loops: CDR1 KGHSY, CDR2 FQNENV. V trimming: 4 bases; J trimming: 3 bases; junction bases outside the gene matches: 3. This CDR3 spans 13 amino acids. The CDR3 sequence: CASSPRTGYEQYF. CDR3 sequence (DNA): TGTGCCAGCAGCCCGCGGACAGGCTACGAGCAGTACTTC.

CDR3 residues: CSVIIGSDEKLFF. The CDR3 region has the DNA TGCAGCGTTATCATAGGTTCGGATGAAAAACTGTTTTTT. The rearrangement uses TRBV29-1 and TRBJ1-4, with D unclear. The CDR3 has 13 amino acids. V lost 5 bases, J lost 6 bases, and 13 bases lay in between. Germline V gene lookup returns CDR1 SQVTM and CDR2 ANQGSEA.

This chain uses TRBV28 with TRBJ1-6; no definite D call. V dropped 3 bases and J dropped 5 bases, with 14 bases sitting between them. Germline values: CDR1 MDHEN, CDR2 SYDVKM. CDR3 length: 16 residues. CDR3 in amino acids: CASSFVAADNNSPLHF. CDR3 sequence (DNA): TGTGCCAGCAGTTTCGTGGCGGCTGATAATAATTCACCCCTCCACTTT.

The chain recombines TRBV12-3 or TRBV12-4 with TRBJ1-1; D is unresolved. The CDR3 has 13 residues. V was shortened by 1 base and J by 1 base, with 4 bases between the two germline ends. CDR3 residues: CASSLEGNTEAFF. As DNA, the CDR3 is TGTGCCAGCAGTTTAGAGGGGAACACTGAAGCTTTCTTT.

The rearrangement joins TRBV19 to TRBJ2-3; perhaps TRBD2 as D (7 bases). The CDR3 sequence is 16 residues long. Germline CDR1 is LNHDA and CDR2 is SQIVND (reference sequence). V lost 8 bases, J lost 5 bases, and 23 bases lay in between. This CDR3 reads CASQSQGTGGKDTQYF. The CDR3 region has the DNA TGTGCCAGTCAATCCCAGGGGACGGGGGGAAAAGATACGCAGTATTTT.

The count of this clone is one. The gene calls are TRBV11-2 and TRBJ2-1, with 8 positions matching TRBD2. The junction had 3 bases not matched to a gene; V was cut back by 1 base and J by 7 bases. Per germline, CDR1 SGHAT and CDR2 FQNNGV. This CDR3 has 14 residues. In nucleotides, the CDR3 is TGTGCCAGCAGCTTAGGACTAGCGTCAAATGAGCAGTTCTTC. Its translation: CASSLGLASNEQFF.

The chain carries TRBV7-2 and TRBJ1-2; a weak D match, TRBD1 (6 bases). The CDR3 consists of 16 residues. The germline gives CDR1 SGHTA, CDR2 FQGNSA. Trimming took 6 bases from V and 4 from J, leaving 21 bases between them. Here the CDR3 DNA reads TGTGCCAGCAGTCCGGGAAGGGGGATGGTCGTCTATGGCTACACCTTC. Amino acids: CASSPGRGMVVYGYTF.

This clone was counted only a few times. The chain employs TRBV5-4 and TRBJ1-2; D is uncertain. This CDR3 is 13 amino acids long. The V gene's germline CDR1 is SGHNT and CDR2 YYREEE (reference sequence). Trimming pared 2 bases from V and 7 bases from J, leaving 12 bases between. The CDR3: CASSLLVGLGYTF. CDR3 in DNA: TGTGCCAGCAGCTTATTAGTAGGGCTTGGCTACACCTTC.

The gene calls are TRBV5-4 and TRBJ1-1; D ambiguous. The V end was cut by 0 bases, the J end by 0 bases, with 12 bases between. Germline-derived CDR1 and CDR2 are SGHNT and YYREEE (reference sequence). CDR3 length: 16 amino acids. CDR3 sequence: CASSLGLGVVNTEAFF. CDR3 sequence (DNA): TGTGCCAGCAGCTTGGGACTCGGGGTTGTGAACACTGAAGCTTTCTTT.

The gene calls are TRBV28 and TRBJ2-1; tentatively, D is TRBD2 (5 bases). The CDR3 has 14 amino acids. Germline CDR1 reads MDHEN; CDR2 reads SYDVKM. Trimming took 2 bases from V and 4 from J, leaving 9 bases between them. The CDR3: CASSLARGYNEQFF. The CDR3 bases are TGTGCCAGCAGTTTAGCAAGAGGGTACAATGAGCAGTTCTTC. The full variable domain, its missing parts supplied by reference TRBV28 and TRBJ2-1, is DVKVTQSSRYLVKRTGEKVFLECVQDMDHENMFWYRQDPGLGLRLIYFSYDVKMKEKGDIPEGYSVSREKKERFSLILESASTNQTSMYLCASSLARGYNEQFFGPGTRLTVL.

This clone has a single count. This chain joins TRBV28 and TRBJ2-7; no clear D gene. The germline CDR1 and CDR2 sequences are MDHEN and SYDVKM. This CDR3 comprises 15 residues. Trimming removed 2 bases at V and 0 bases at J, with 11 bases between. CDR3 protein: CASSLIVGNSYEQYF. The CDR3 bases are TGTGCCAGCAGTTTAATTGTCGGCAACTCCTACGAGCAGTACTTC.

This sequence joins TRBV9 and TRBJ2-3; possibly TRBD1 or TRBD2 for D (5 bases each). CDR3 length: 17 amino acids. With 0 bases removed from V and 0 bases from J, the gap between germline ends came to 14 bases. From germline, CDR1 is SGDLS and CDR2 YYNGEE. The DNA of the CDR3 is TGTGCCAGCAGCGTAGTAGAACGGGGCCTTAGCACAGATACGCAGTATTTT. Protein product: CASSVVERGLSTDTQYF. Together with reference TRBV9 and TRBJ2-3, the CDR3 gives the full variable domain: DSGVTQTPKHLITATGQRVTLRCSPRSGDLSVYWYQQSLDQGLQFLIQYYNGEERAKGNILERFSAQQFPDLHSELNLSSLELGDSALYFCASSVVERGLSTDTQYFGPGTRLTVL.

The chain is built from TRBV7-3 and TRBJ2-3; 8 positions match TRBD2. CDR1 and CDR2 (germline): SGHTA, FQGTGA. The CDR3 sequence is 15 residues long. Unmatched junction bases numbered 6, after V lost 5 bases and J lost 2 bases. Here the CDR3 reads CASSATGGFTDTQYF. CDR3 coding DNA: TGTGCCAGCAGCGCGACGGGGGGGTTCACAGATACGCAGTATTTT.

The chain couples TRBV9 to TRBJ1-3; perhaps TRBD1 as D (5 bases). The V end was cut by 4 bases, the J end by 0 bases, with 14 bases between. This CDR3 region has 16 residues. Germline lookup yields CDR1 SGDLS and CDR2 YYNGEE. Written as DNA, the CDR3 is TGTGCCAGCAGCACCGACGACAGCCTCTCTGGAAACACCATATATTTT. This translates into CASSTDDSLSGNTIYF. Full variable domain (rest looked up from reference TRBV9 and TRBJ1-3): DSGVTQTPKHLITATGQRVTLRCSPRSGDLSVYWYQQSLDQGLQFLIQYYNGEERAKGNILERFSAQQFPDLHSELNLSSLELGDSALYFCASSTDDSLSGNTIYFGEGSWLTVV.

This clone was recorded once. The chain has TRBV19 and TRBJ1-1; maybe TRBD1 (6 bases). Germline V gene data show CDR1 as LNHDA and CDR2 as SQIVND (reference sequence). This CDR3 region has 16 residues. Trimming took 4 bases from V and 5 from J, leaving 20 bases between them. CDR3: CASSNPGGLKGTEAFF. The CDR3 coding sequence is TGTGCCAGTAGTAACCCCGGGGGGCTTAAGGGGACTGAAGCTTTCTTT.

The chain couples TRBV19 to TRBJ1-6; D call uncertain. The CDR3 consists of 16 residues. Germline V CDR1 and CDR2: LNHDA, SQIVND (reference sequence). V gave up 7 bases and J gave up 6 bases, with 19 bases separating them. The CDR3 region has the DNA TGTGCCAGTACCCTACAAGGAGGGATGGGTAATTCACCCCTCCACTTT. This gives the protein CASTLQGGMGNSPLHF.